A single sample gave rise to the 27 T cell receptor beta chains below, sequenced in a study of blood T cell repertoires in COVID-19 (dated by TCRdb to 2020 to 2021). Library creation used the immunoSEQ multiplex PCR assay. Imported from immuneACCESS, the table was reduced by TCRdb to in-frame sequences with V and J called. These copies leave out some clones; in studies compared against another copy, an unresolved V gene accounts for under half, and the cause of the remainder is not known. The sample has 130,000 to 150,000 clones on record, over 75% of them singletons. The top ten clones comprise 8% of the sample. The sample was peripheral blood. The source is a woman between 55 and 75 years old with COVID-19, enrolled during active disease.

V is TRBV5-1 and J is TRBJ2-7; D unclear. This CDR3 contains 14 residues. Trimming left V 4 bases short and J 2 bases short, with 13 bases between. The germline V gene encodes CDR1 SGHRS and CDR2 YFSETQ. CDR3: CASSLDPPAYEQYF. CDR3 DNA: TGCGCCAGCAGCCTGGACCCACCGGCCTACGAGCAGTACTTC.

The chain couples TRBV7-9 to TRBJ2-1, with 8 bases identical to TRBD2. V shed 5 bases, J shed 8 bases, and the junction held 14 bases outside the gene matches. The CDR3 totals 16 residues. CDR1 is SEHNR and CDR2 is FQNEAQ in the germline V gene (reference sequence). The CDR3 is CASSPRFGSGAYEQFF. In nucleotides, the CDR3 is TGTGCCAGCAGCCCACGGTTTGGTAGCGGGGCCTATGAGCAGTTCTTC.

This chain uses TRBV5-1 with TRBJ1-1, with TRBD1 identical over 11 bases. With V trimmed by 3 bases and J by 4 bases, 5 bases remained unmatched. Looked up from germline, CDR1 is SGHRS and CDR2 is YFSETQ. The CDR3 consists of 15 residues. CDR3 coding DNA: TGCGCCAGCAGCTGGTCCGGGACAGGGGGCACTGAAGCTTTCTTT. This codes for CASSWSGTGGTEAFF.

The chain recombines TRBV6-1 with TRBJ1-5; D not certain. Germline loops: CDR1 MNHNS, CDR2 SASEGT. V shed 0 bases and J shed 0 bases, with 15 bases lying between them. The CDR3 sequence is 18 residues long. The DNA of the CDR3 is TGTGCCAGCAGTGAAGCGAAAACCACAGAGAATAGCAATCAGCCCCAGCATTTT. Translated, it gives CASSEAKTTENSNQPQHF.

The V and J genes are TRBV2 and TRBJ2-7; 8 nucleotides line up with TRBD2. Per germline, CDR1 SNHLY and CDR2 FYNNEI. The J segment lost 5 bases and the V segment lost 4 bases, leaving 16 bases of the junction unmatched. This CDR3 contains 17 residues. CDR3 region: CASSGGDGRGAPDEQYF. The DNA for the CDR3 is TGTGCCAGCAGTGGCGGCGACGGGCGGGGGGCCCCTGACGAGCAGTACTTC.

V is TRBV5-1 and J is TRBJ2-1; TRBD1 matches 11 bases. Trimming cost V 5 bases and J 10 bases; bases outside gene matches: 11. This CDR3 is 15 amino acids long. Germline values: CDR1 SGHRS, CDR2 YFSETQ. CDR3 nucleotides: TGCGCCAGCAGGACCGGGACAGGGGGTCCGGGGGAGCAGTTCTTC. Amino acids: CASRTGTGGPGEQFF.

The chain employs TRBV15 and TRBJ1-2; D perhaps matches TRBD1 (6 bases). V was shortened by 2 bases and J by 6 bases, with 10 bases between the two germline ends. Germline CDR1 LNHNV, CDR2 YYDKDF (reference sequence). The CDR3 is 13 residues long. CDR3 bases: TGTGCCACCAGCAGATTACAGGGTGATGGCTACACCTTC. Residues: CATSRLQGDGYTF.

CDR3 region: CASSRTGVNTEAFF. DNA of the CDR3: TGTGCCAGTAGCCGCACAGGGGTGAACACTGAAGCTTTCTTT. The chain recombines TRBV19 with TRBJ1-1; TRBD1 aligns across 7 bases. Trimming at V came to 6 bases and at J to 0 bases, leaving 4 bases not matched to a gene. Germline CDR1 LNHDA, CDR2 SQIVND (reference sequence). The CDR3 has 14 residues. The full variable domain, in which reference TRBV19 and TRBJ1-1 provide the parts outside the CDR3, is DGGITQSPKYLFRKEGQNVTLSCEQNLNHDAMYWYRQDPGQGLRLIYYSQIVNDFQKGDIAEGYSVSREKKESFPLTVTSAQKNPTAFYLCASSRTGVNTEAFFGQGTRLTVV.

This clone turned up a few times. The V call is TRBV27, the J call TRBJ1-3; D is possibly TRBD1 (6 bases). Germline CDR1 reads MNHEY; CDR2 reads SMNVEV (reference sequence). Trimming left V 2 bases short and J 8 bases short, with 16 bases between. This CDR3 contains 15 residues. The chain's CDR3 is CASSLQGIRSDTIYF. Written as DNA, the CDR3 is TGTGCCAGCAGTTTACAGGGGATTAGATCGGACACCATATATTTT.

CDR3 amino acids: CASSFYAGNEQYF. CDR3 nucleotide sequence: TGTGCCAGCAGCTTTTACGCAGGGAACGAGCAGTACTTC. V and J are TRBV7-3 and TRBJ2-7; D might be TRBD1 (5 bases). Trimming removed 3 bases at V and 5 bases at J, with 11 bases between. In germline, CDR1 is SGHTA, CDR2 FQGTGA. The CDR3 is made up of 13 amino acids. The whole variable domain, remainder taken from reference TRBV7-3 and TRBJ2-7, is GAGVSQTPSNKVTEKGKYVELRCDPISGHTALYWYRQSLGQGPEFLIYFQGTGAADDSGLPNDRFFAVRPEGSVSTLKIQRTERGDSAVYLCASSFYAGNEQYFGPGTRLTVT.

J is TRBJ2-5 and V is TRBV5-4, with D unresolved. The length of the CDR3 is 12 residues. Germline CDR1 SGHNT, CDR2 YYREEE (reference sequence). Trimming cost V 4 bases and J 0 bases, with 4 bases left between them. The CDR3 spells CASSPYQETQYF. In DNA form, the CDR3 reads TGTGCCAGCAGCCCGTACCAAGAGACCCAGTACTTC.

The CDR3 loop is CASSLQGEGTEAFF. The CDR3, as DNA: TGTGCCAGCAGCTTACAGGGTGAAGGGACTGAAGCTTTCTTT. The chain uses TRBV5-8 and TRBJ1-1; tentatively, D is TRBD1 (6 bases). CDR3 length: 14 amino acids. V was clipped by 2 bases and J by 5 bases, with 13 bases between them. The germline V gene has CDR1 SGHTS and CDR2 YDEGEE.

V and J are TRBV24-1 and TRBJ2-7, with 10 bases identical to TRBD2. Trimming at V came to 5 bases and at J to 0 bases, leaving 6 bases not matched to a gene. Looked up from germline, CDR1 is KGHDR and CDR2 is SFDVKD. This CDR3 comprises 16 residues. CDR3 sequence reads: CATSGDGTSDSYEQYF. The CDR3, as DNA: TGTGCCACCAGTGGCGACGGGACTAGCGACTCCTACGAGCAGTACTTC.

J is TRBJ1-1 and V is TRBV11-3; unclear D gene. The germline CDR1 and CDR2 sequences are SGHNT and YENEEA. The CDR3 is made up of 12 amino acids. V was shortened by 8 bases and J by 4 bases, with 11 bases between the two germline ends. CDR3 bases: TGTGCCAGCTCGCGCGGCGGCACTGAAGCTTTCTTT. Protein sequence: CASSRGGTEAFF.

The J gene is TRBJ2-7, the V gene TRBV7-9; weak D call: TRBD2 (6 bases). Germline V gene data show CDR1 as SEHNR and CDR2 as FQNEAQ (reference sequence). Trimming left V 5 bases short and J 4 bases short, with 9 bases between. The CDR3 totals 12 residues. CDR3 amino acids: CASSRGVYEQYF. The CDR3 DNA sequence: TGTGCCAGCAGCCGCGGGGTGTACGAGCAGTACTTC.

In nucleotides, the CDR3 is TGTGCCTGGAGTGTACAGGAGGGCACCTATGGCTACACCTTC. It codes for CAWSVQEGTYGYTF. This chain links TRBV30 with TRBJ1-2; tentatively, D is TRBD1 (5 bases). Trimming removed 0 bases at V and 4 bases at J, with 12 bases between. This CDR3 spans 14 amino acids. The germline gives CDR1 GTSNPN, CDR2 SVGIG (reference sequence).

This clone has just a few counts. The chain combines TRBV18 with TRBJ2-7, with TRBD2 matching over 10 bases. The V gene's germline CDR1 is KGHSH and CDR2 LQKENI. CDR3 length: 18 amino acids. V lost 2 bases to trimming and J lost 3 bases; unmatched junction nucleotides: 13. CDR3 in amino acids: CASSPNTGAAGGNYEQYF. The CDR3 DNA sequence: TGTGCCAGCTCACCAAATACAGGAGCAGCGGGGGGGAACTACGAGCAGTACTTC.

V usage is TRBV9 and J usage is TRBJ1-4; no clear D. The CDR3 contains 15 residues. Trimming removed 0 bases from V and 5 bases from J, with 11 bases in between. Germline V CDR1 and CDR2: SGDLS, YYNGEE. In DNA, the CDR3 is TGTGCCAGCAGCGTAGATGAGAGGCCCAATGAAAAACTGTTTTTT. This gives the protein CASSVDERPNEKLFF.

The rearrangement uses TRBV28 and TRBJ1-1; the D gene is possibly TRBD1 (5 bases). The CDR3 covers 13 residues. Germline V lookup: CDR1 MDHEN, CDR2 SYDVKM. Trimming took 8 bases from V and 3 from J, leaving 13 bases between them. As DNA, the CDR3 is TGTGCCAGCCGCGATCCAGGGTACACTGAAGCTTTCTTT. Protein product: CASRDPGYTEAFF. The full variable domain, completed using reference TRBV28 and TRBJ1-1, is DVKVTQSSRYLVKRTGEKVFLECVQDMDHENMFWYRQDPGLGLRLIYFSYDVKMKEKGDIPEGYSVSREKKERFSLILESASTNQTSMYLCASRDPGYTEAFFGQGTRLTVV.

In DNA, the CDR3 is TGCAGCGTTGATGGATCAGGGTCCGGGGAGCTGTTTTTT. Protein product: CSVDGSGSGELFF. V gene TRBV29-1 combines with J gene TRBJ2-2; tentatively, D is TRBD1 (5 bases). CDR1 is SQVTM and CDR2 is ANQGSEA in the germline V gene. The CDR3 is 13 residues long. The V and J ends lost 3 bases and 6 bases respectively, with 11 bases between them.

The rearrangement joins TRBV13 to TRBJ2-7, with 10 bases matching TRBD1. Trimming removed 5 bases from V and 2 bases from J; junction bases left unmatched: 9. This CDR3 is built from 16 residues. Germline assignment: CDR1 PRHDT and CDR2 FYEKMQ (reference sequence). CDR3 residues: CASSIAGTGDTYEQYF. CDR3 DNA: TGTGCCAGCAGCATTGCCGGGACAGGGGATACCTACGAGCAGTACTTC.

CDR3: CASSDGKGLTYEQYF. Here the CDR3 DNA reads TGCGCCAGCAGTGATGGCAAGGGACTTACCTACGAGCAGTACTTC. The chain links TRBV10-1 to TRBJ2-7, with a possible D match to TRBD2 (6 bases). The length of the CDR3 is 15 residues. The V end was cut by 3 bases, the J end by 2 bases, with 14 bases between. CDR1 WNHNN and CDR2 SYGVQD come from the germline V gene (reference sequence).

The chain joins TRBV29-1 to TRBJ2-4, with D uncertain. Deletions cut 6 bases from V and 0 bases from J, with 9 bases between. Germline-derived CDR1 and CDR2 are SQVTM and ANQGSEA. CDR3 length equals 13 residues. The CDR3 sequence: CSVFLRAKNIQYF. The CDR3 region has the DNA TGCAGCGTCTTTTTGAGAGCCAAAAACATTCAGTACTTC.

The chain is built from TRBV10-2 and TRBJ1-3, with 10 bases lining up with TRBD1. Germline V CDR1 and CDR2: WSHSY, SAAADI. Trimming at V came to 0 bases and at J to 0 bases, leaving 2 bases not matched to a gene. This CDR3 has 17 residues. CDR3 nucleotides: TGCGCCAGCAGTGAGTCGACAGGGGGCCGCTCTGGAAACACCATATATTTT. Protein product: CASSESTGGRSGNTIYF.

The chain recombines TRBV5-5 with TRBJ1-2; weak D call: TRBD1 (5 bases). Trimming left V 3 bases short and J 2 bases short, with 11 bases between. The germline CDR1 and CDR2 sequences are SGHKS and YYEKEE (reference sequence). The CDR3 runs 14 residues. The CDR3 DNA sequence: TGTGCCAGCAGCTCGGGACTTTCGAACTATGGCTACACCTTC. This sequence encodes CASSSGLSNYGYTF.

The chain employs TRBV10-2 and TRBJ1-5; TRBD1 matches 7 bases. V was clipped by 6 bases and J by 6 bases; unmatched bases: 14. The CDR3 has 16 amino acids. Germline assignment: CDR1 WSHSY and CDR2 SAAADI. CDR3 region: CASRDYEGGKGQPQHF. The CDR3 DNA follows: TGCGCCAGCAGAGACTACGAAGGGGGCAAGGGTCAGCCCCAGCATTTT.

The chain recombines TRBV6-6 with TRBJ2-7; 7 bases map to TRBD2. The CDR3 contains 14 residues. The germline V gene encodes CDR1 MNHNY and CDR2 SVGAGI (reference sequence). J was trimmed by 3 bases and V by 6 bases; bases with no gene match: 8. CDR3 amino acids: CASSPSGALYEQYF. The CDR3 DNA reads TGTGCCAGCAGCCCGAGCGGGGCGCTCTACGAGCAGTACTTC.